The 2 T cell receptor beta chains presented below share a single source sample, sequenced in a study of CD8 T cells in ankylosing spondylitis. Using its own MiXCR run on the 5' RACE reads, TCRdb lists one record per CDR3 protein. The table includes more than 110,000 distinct CDR3 sequences, roughly 8.4% detected once. Sequencing input: synovial fluid, either unsorted or a sorted T cell fraction (not recorded which). The receptor source for this set is a male donor with ankylosing spondylitis.

This clonotype was detected ten times or more. This clone may be a read error of a much larger clone one base away. This chain joins TRBV11-3 and TRBJ2-3; weak D call: TRBD2 (5 bases). The CDR3 contains 14 residues. The V end lost 1 base, the J end lost 0 bases, and 5 bases lay between the germline ends. The germline V gene has CDR1 SGHNT and CDR2 YENEEA. The CDR3 sequence is CASSLGGSTDTQYF. The DNA of the CDR3 is TGTGCCAGCAGCTTAGGCGGGAGCACAGATACGCAGTATTTT.

This sequence joins TRBV6-2 or TRBV6-3 and TRBJ1-3; D is ambiguous. Between the trimmed V and J ends, which lost 5 bases and 3 bases, there was a span of 14 bases. The germline CDR1 and CDR2 sequences are MNHEY and SVGEGT. The CDR3 is 15 residues long. The DNA for the CDR3 is TGTGCCAGCAGTCCTAGCACCTCGAATGGAAACACCATATATTTT. Translated, it gives CASSPSTSNGNTIYF.